This T cell receptor (beta chain) appears in the sequencing data of a study of blood T cell repertoires in COVID-19. Study-level background: Sites in the United States, Italy and Spain provided acute and convalescent COVID-19 samples. T cells, B-cell-depleted T cells, or PBMCs supplied cDNA or gDNA.

How the authors handled the data: By means of reference gene primer amplification, nucleated cell counts were estimated. Only in-frame clones appear in the TCRdb table, and some are missing; sequencing was by immunoSEQ multiplex PCR. From that table come the V and J calls and clone size; the DNA was used to work out D and trimming. The table lists about 140,000 clones, about 86% of them singletons, with about 1.5% in the top ten. The sequencing sample was made of peripheral blood. This TCR derives from an older woman with acute or convalescent COVID-19.

The CDR3 spells CASSLASGLGELFF. CDR3 DNA sequence: TGTGCCAGCAGCTTGGCCTCAGGACTCGGGGAGCTGTTTTTT. This chain uses TRBV5-5 with TRBJ2-2; TRBD2 might be the D (5 bases). Trimming cost V 0 bases and J 7 bases, with 10 bases left between them. CDR3 length: 14 residues. Germline CDR1 and CDR2: SGHKS and YYEKEE (reference sequence).